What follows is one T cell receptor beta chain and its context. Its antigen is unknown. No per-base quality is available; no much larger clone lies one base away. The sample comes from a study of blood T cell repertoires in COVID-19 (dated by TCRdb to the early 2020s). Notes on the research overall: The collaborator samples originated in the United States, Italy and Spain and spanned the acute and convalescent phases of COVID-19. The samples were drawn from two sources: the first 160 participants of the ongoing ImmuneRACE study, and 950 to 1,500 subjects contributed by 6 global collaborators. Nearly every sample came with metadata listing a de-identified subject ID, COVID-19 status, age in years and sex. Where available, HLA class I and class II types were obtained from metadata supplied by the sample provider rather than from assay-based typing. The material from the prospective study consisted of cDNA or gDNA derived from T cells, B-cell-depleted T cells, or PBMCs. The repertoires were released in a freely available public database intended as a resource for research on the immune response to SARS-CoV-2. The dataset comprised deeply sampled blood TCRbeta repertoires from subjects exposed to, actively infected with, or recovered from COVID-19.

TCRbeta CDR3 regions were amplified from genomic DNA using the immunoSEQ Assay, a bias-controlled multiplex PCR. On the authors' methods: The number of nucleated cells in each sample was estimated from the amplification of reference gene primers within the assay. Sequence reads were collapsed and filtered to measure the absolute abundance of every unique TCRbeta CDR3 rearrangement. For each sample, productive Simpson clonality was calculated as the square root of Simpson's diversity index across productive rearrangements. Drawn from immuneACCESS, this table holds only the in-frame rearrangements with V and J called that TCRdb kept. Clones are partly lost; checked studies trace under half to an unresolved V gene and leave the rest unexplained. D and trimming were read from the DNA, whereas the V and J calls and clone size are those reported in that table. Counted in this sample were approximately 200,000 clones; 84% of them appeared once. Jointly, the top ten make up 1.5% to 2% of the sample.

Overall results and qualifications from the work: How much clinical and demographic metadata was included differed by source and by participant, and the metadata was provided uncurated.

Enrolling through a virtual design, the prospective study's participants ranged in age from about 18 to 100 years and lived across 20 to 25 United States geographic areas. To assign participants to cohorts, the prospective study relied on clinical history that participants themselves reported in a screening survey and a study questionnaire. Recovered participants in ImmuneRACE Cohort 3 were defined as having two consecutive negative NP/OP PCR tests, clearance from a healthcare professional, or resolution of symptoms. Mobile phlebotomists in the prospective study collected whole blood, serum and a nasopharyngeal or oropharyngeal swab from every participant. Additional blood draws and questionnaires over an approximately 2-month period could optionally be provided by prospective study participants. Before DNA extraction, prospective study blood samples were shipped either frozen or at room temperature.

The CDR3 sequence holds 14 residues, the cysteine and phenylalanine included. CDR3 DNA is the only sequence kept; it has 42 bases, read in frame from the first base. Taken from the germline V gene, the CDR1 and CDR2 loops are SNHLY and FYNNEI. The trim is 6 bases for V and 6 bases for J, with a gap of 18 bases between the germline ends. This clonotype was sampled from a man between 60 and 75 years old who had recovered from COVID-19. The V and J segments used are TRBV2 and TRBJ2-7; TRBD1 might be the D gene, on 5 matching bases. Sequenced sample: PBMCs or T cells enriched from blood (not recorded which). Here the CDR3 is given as CASRDKYLSVEQYF. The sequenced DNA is TGTGCCAGCAGGGACAAATACTTATCTGTCGAGCAGTACTTC.